The 22 T cell receptor beta chains below all came from one sample that was sequenced in a study of cytomegalovirus exposure and HLA in healthy donors. Generated by immunoSEQ multiplex PCR, the TCRdb table keeps only in-frame clones and is missing some. This sample has about 360,000 clones, with just over 85% found just once. The sample comprised PBMCs. These receptors all stem from a young woman in good health and CMV-seronegative.

This sequence joins TRBV2 and TRBJ1-4, with 9 nucleotides matching TRBD1. There are 14 residues in the CDR3. Germline V lookup: CDR1 SNHLY, CDR2 FYNNEI. V lost 6 bases and J lost 8; bases outside the gene matches: 7. Here the CDR3 DNA reads TGTGCCAGCAGGGAACAGGGGGCAGGGGAAAAACTGTTTTTT. Protein product: CASREQGAGEKLFF.

The chain uses TRBV19 and TRBJ2-3; 10 nucleotides agree with TRBD2. The CDR3 runs to 14 residues. The germline gives CDR1 LNHDA, CDR2 SQIVND (reference sequence). Trimming at V came to 6 bases and at J to 4 bases, leaving 4 bases not matched to a gene. CDR3 sequence reads: CASRKREGADTQYF. The CDR3 coding sequence is TGTGCCAGTAGAAAGCGGGAGGGTGCAGATACGCAGTATTTT.

This clone came up once. This chain links TRBV5-8 with TRBJ1-1; the match to TRBD1 covers 8 bases. CDR1 is SGHTS and CDR2 is YDEGEE in the germline V gene. The V segment lost 4 bases and the J segment 1 base; nucleotides outside the gene matches: 6. The CDR3 length is 15 residues. CDR3 coding DNA: TGTGCCAGCAGCAGGCGGACAGGGAGGAACACTGAAGCTTTCTTT. It translates to CASSRRTGRNTEAFF.

The chain links TRBV30 to TRBJ1-6; 8 nucleotides match TRBD1. V gave up 3 bases and J gave up 7 bases; unmatched junction bases: 11. The length of the CDR3 is 16 residues. CDR1 GTSNPN and CDR2 SVGIG come from the germline V gene (reference sequence). CDR3 region: CAWREIGRGRNSPLHF. CDR3 DNA: TGTGCCTGGAGGGAGATCGGCAGGGGGCGAAATTCACCCCTCCACTTT.

The CDR3 spells CAWTAGGYQETQYF. In DNA, the CDR3 is TGTGCCTGGACAGCGGGGGGGTACCAAGAGACCCAGTACTTC. The chain has TRBV30 and TRBJ2-5; TRBD2 aligns across 10 bases. Germline V gives CDR1 GTSNPN, CDR2 SVGIG (reference sequence). There are 14 residues in the CDR3. The trim removed 4 bases at V and 0 bases at J, leaving 2 bases unmatched.

The chain has TRBV2 and TRBJ1-2; D remains unclear. Germline loops: CDR1 SNHLY, CDR2 FYNNEI. V was clipped by 5 bases and J by 8 bases, with 21 bases between them. The CDR3 runs 15 residues. CDR3 protein: CASSYSAAPLYGYTF. The DNA for the CDR3 is TGTGCCAGCAGTTACTCCGCGGCGCCCTTATACGGCTACACCTTC.

The table lists this clone with a few counts. The genes are TRBV5-6 and TRBJ2-7; 12 positions match TRBD2. The V gene's germline CDR1 is SGHDT and CDR2 YYEEEE. This CDR3 is built from 14 residues. The V gene end was trimmed by 7 bases and the J gene end by 3 bases; junction bases not matched to a gene: 5. The CDR3 region has the DNA TGTGCCAGCTCCGGACTAGCGGGAAACTACGAGCAGTACTTC. Translating it yields CASSGLAGNYEQYF.

This chain joins TRBV27 and TRBJ1-3; D not certain. The V gene lost 6 bases and the J gene lost 0 bases, with 9 bases spanning the gap. The germline gives CDR1 MNHEY, CDR2 SMNVEV (reference sequence). This CDR3 has 14 amino acids. CDR3 protein: CASRMAHSGNTIYF. CDR3 DNA: TGTGCCAGCAGGATGGCACACTCTGGAAACACCATATATTTT.

This chain connects TRBV27 to TRBJ2-7, with 10 nucleotides matching TRBD1. With V trimmed by 10 bases and J by 2 bases, 8 bases remained unmatched. Germline values: CDR1 MNHEY, CDR2 SMNVEV (reference sequence). The CDR3 extends over 14 amino acids. The CDR3 DNA sequence: TGTGCCACCAAGGGGACAGGGGATCCCTACGAGCAGTACTTC. Translated, it gives CATKGTGDPYEQYF.

The chain carries TRBV5-1 and TRBJ2-2; 14 nucleotides agree with TRBD2. The germline V gene has CDR1 SGHRS and CDR2 YFSETQ. Trimming took 4 bases from V and 1 from J; bases not matched to a gene: 3. This CDR3 is 17 amino acids long. The CDR3 DNA sequence: TGCGCCAGCAGCACCGGACTAGCGGGGGGGAACACCGGGGAGCTGTTTTTT. Amino acids: CASSTGLAGGNTGELFF.

This chain uses TRBV5-1 with TRBJ2-1, with 7 bases fitting TRBD2. CDR1 is SGHRS, CDR2 YFSETQ, per germline. With V trimmed by 5 bases and J by 5 bases, 7 bases remained unmatched. This CDR3 comprises 14 residues. This CDR3 reads CASRGLAANNEQFF. CDR3 bases: TGCGCCAGCAGAGGGCTAGCGGCAAACAATGAGCAGTTCTTC.

The table lists this clone with a few counts. This chain uses TRBV19 with TRBJ1-5, with 9 bases identical to TRBD1. The CDR3 is 16 residues long. The V gene end was trimmed by 6 bases and the J gene end by 0 bases; junction bases not matched to a gene: 6. In germline, CDR1 is LNHDA, CDR2 SQIVND (reference sequence). CDR3 residues: CASRPTGQGSNQPQHF. In DNA, the CDR3 is TGTGCCAGTAGGCCTACGGGACAGGGTAGCAATCAGCCCCAGCATTTT.

This clone appeared a single time. This sequence joins TRBV5-1 and TRBJ2-7, with 7 bases aligning to TRBD2. After removal of 0 bases from V and 6 bases from J, the junction contained 3 bases not matched to a gene. Germline V gives CDR1 SGHRS, CDR2 YFSETQ. The CDR3 length is 13 residues. The CDR3 bases are TGCGCCAGCAGCTTGGGACTAGCATCCGAGCAGTACTTC. As protein: CASSLGLASEQYF.

This chain connects TRBV21-1 to TRBJ1-6; TRBD1, the table's D call, lacks a check against the DNA. TRBV21-1 is recorded as a pseudogene. The CDR3 extends over 17 amino acids. This chain's CDR3 is CASSKEGEAGDNSPLHF. The CDR3 nucleotides are TGTGCCAGCAGCAAAGAAGGTGAGGCAGGGGATAATTCACCCCTCCACTTT.

The chain links TRBV10-1 to TRBJ1-2; D remains unclear. Germline values: CDR1 WNHNN, CDR2 SYGVQD (reference sequence). CDR3 size: 18 residues. Between the trimmed V and J ends, which lost 0 bases and 0 bases, there was a span of 17 bases. The CDR3 protein is CASSESSGRAEANYGYTF. CDR3 sequence (DNA): TGCGCCAGCAGTGAGTCGAGCGGACGCGCGGAGGCTAACTATGGCTACACCTTC.

The rearrangement links TRBV12-5 to TRBJ2-5; D uncertain. V was pared by 5 bases and J by 0 bases, with 7 bases between. Germline V gene lookup returns CDR1 LGHNT and CDR2 FRNRAP. This CDR3 comprises 13 residues. The CDR3 is CASGPLDQETQYF. In DNA form, the CDR3 reads TGTGCTAGTGGTCCACTGGACCAAGAGACCCAGTACTTC.

CDR3 bases: TGTGCCAGCAGTCAGGCAGTAGCGGGAGGGCCCCCTGAGCAGTTCTTC. Translating it yields CASSQAVAGGPPEQFF. V gene TRBV4-2 combines with J gene TRBJ2-1; the match to TRBD2 covers 11 bases. This CDR3 region has 16 residues. Germline CDR1 LGHNA, CDR2 YNFKEQ. J was trimmed by 9 bases and V by 6 bases; bases with no gene match: 13.

The J gene is TRBJ2-6, the V gene TRBV5-1, with 7 nucleotides matching TRBD1. From germline, CDR1 is SGHRS and CDR2 YFSETQ. CDR3 length: 18 amino acids. V trimming: 6 bases; J trimming: 0 bases; junction bases outside the gene matches: 12. CDR3 amino acids: CASTLGTVTLSGANVLTF. CDR3 DNA sequence: TGCGCCAGCACTCTCGGGACAGTAACCCTCTCTGGGGCCAACGTCCTGACTTTC.

DNA of the CDR3: TGCGCCAGCACTCACCGACTCGCGAGGGCGAGATTGAACACTGAAGCTTTCTTT. It specifies CASTHRLARARLNTEAFF. The chain carries TRBV4-1 and TRBJ1-1; no definite D call. This CDR3 is built from 18 residues. Between the trimmed V and J ends, which lost 7 bases and 0 bases, there was a span of 24 bases. Per the germline V gene, CDR1 is MGHRA and CDR2 is YSYEKL.

This chain connects TRBV5-6 to TRBJ2-7, with a weak D call TRBD1 (5 bases). CDR3 length: 14 residues. Germline-derived CDR1 and CDR2 are SGHDT and YYEEEE. Trimming took off 0 bases at V and 6 bases at J, with 13 bases between the two ends. This CDR3 reads CASSLASGYREQYF. Here the CDR3 DNA reads TGTGCCAGCAGCTTGGCCTCAGGGTACCGCGAGCAGTACTTC.

The genes are TRBV7-8 and TRBJ2-3; TRBD2 aligns across 12 bases. V lost 5 bases to trimming and J lost 4 bases; unmatched junction nucleotides: 7. The germline V gene has CDR1 SGHVS and CDR2 FQNEAQ. The CDR3 is 16 amino acids. The CDR3 nucleotides read TGTGCCAGCAGCGCCCGACTAGCGGGAGAGGCAGATACGCAGTATTTT. This sequence encodes CASSARLAGEADTQYF.

In DNA, the CDR3 is TGTGCCAGTAGTCCCCGGACTAGCGGGAGTTATGAGACCCAGTACTTC. It is translated as CASSPRTSGSYETQYF. J is TRBJ2-5 and V is TRBV19; 13 positions agree with TRBD2. There are 16 residues in the CDR3. Germline CDR1 reads LNHDA; CDR2 reads SQIVND (reference sequence). J was trimmed by 5 bases and V by 5 bases; bases with no gene match: 8. Drawing the rest from reference TRBV19 and TRBJ2-5, the complete variable domain is DGGITQSPKYLFRKEGQNVTLSCEQNLNHDAMYWYRQDPGQGLRLIYYSQIVNDFQKGDIAEGYSVSREKKESFPLTVTSAQKNPTAFYLCASSPRTSGSYETQYFGPGTRLLVL.